This entry is about one TCR beta chain. Its antigen is still unknown. These data come from a study of graft-versus-host responses after intestinal transplantation. For the study at large: In this cohort, recipients had multivisceral, liver-intestinal, or isolated intestinal transplants. Recipients across the board were started on anti-thymocyte globulin induction, then kept on tacrolimus and steroids for roughly 3 years. Study-wide results and limits: Allografts carried high graft-versus-host to host-versus-graft clonal ratios in patients having graft-donor T cell macrochimerism.

Clones were read by immunoSEQ multiplex PCR, and TCRdb kept only the in-frame ones, dropping some. The sample lists around 90,000 clones, about 93% occurring once. V lost 5 bases, J lost 3 bases, and 11 bases lay in between. This CDR3 spans 13 amino acids. Germline CDR1 is MNHEY and CDR2 is SVGAGI. This TCR came from a human donor who was the organ donor for an intestinal transplant. This sample comprised unstimulated CD8+ T cells sorted from spleen or lymph node cells, obtained before transplant. This chain uses TRBV6-5 with TRBJ2-7, with D maybe TRBD2 (5 bases). The CDR3 region has the DNA TGTGCCAGCAGTGAGACCGGGATCTACGAGCAGTACTTC. Amino acid sequence: CASSETGIYEQYF.